Detailed here is one TCR beta chain. The antigen this receptor binds is unknown. Qualities for individual bases were not recorded, and no much larger clone is one base off. This sample was taken from a study of blood T cell repertoires in COVID-19 (dated by TCRdb to the early 2020s). At the level of the whole study: The collaborator samples originated in the United States, Italy and Spain and spanned the acute and convalescent phases of COVID-19. The prospective study material was composed of cDNA or gDNA derived from T cells, B-cell-depleted T cells, or PBMCs. Deeply sampled blood TCRbeta repertoires from subjects exposed to, actively infected with, or recovered from COVID-19 were included in the dataset. A freely available public database, intended as a resource for researchers studying the immune response to SARS-CoV-2, is where the repertoires were released. The samples were drawn from the first 160 participants of the ongoing ImmuneRACE study and from 950 to 1,500 subjects provided by 6 global collaborators. Sample metadata almost always included a de-identified subject ID, COVID-19 status, age in years and sex. HLA class I and class II types, where available, came from metadata supplied by the sample provider rather than from assay-based typing. Summary of the overall study and its limitations: The amount of clinical and demographic metadata varied by source and participant and was provided uncurated.

Trimming removed 4 bases from V and 5 bases from J; the gene matches leave 8 bases unexplained. According to the germline V gene, CDR1 reads MGHDK and CDR2 reads SYGVNS. From the cysteine through the phenylalanine, the CDR3 covers 14 amino acids. The only DNA kept is the CDR3, 42 bases in frame from the first base. In the prospective study, participants were roughly 18 to 95 years old, resided in fewer than 25 geographic areas of the United States, and were enrolled through a virtual design. To assign participants to cohorts, the prospective study relied on clinical history that participants themselves reported in a screening survey and a study questionnaire. Recovered participants in ImmuneRACE Cohort 3 were defined as having two consecutive negative NP/OP PCR tests, clearance from a healthcare professional, or resolution of symptoms. Mobile phlebotomists in the prospective study collected whole blood, serum and a nasopharyngeal or oropharyngeal swab from every participant. Over a 2-month period, participants in the prospective study had the option of providing additional blood draws and questionnaires. Before DNA extraction, prospective study blood samples were shipped either frozen or at room temperature.

TCRbeta CDR3 regions were amplified from genomic DNA by means of the immunoSEQ Assay, a bias-controlled multiplex PCR. The authors processed their data as follows. The number of nucleated cells in each sample was estimated by amplification of reference gene primers within the assay. To quantify the absolute abundance of each unique TCRbeta CDR3 rearrangement, sequence reads were collapsed and filtered. Productive Simpson clonality was computed per sample as the square root of Simpson's diversity index over productive rearrangements. TCRdb obtained this table from immuneACCESS and retained in-frame rearrangements with V and J assigned. These tables miss some clones; where compared with another copy, unresolved V genes account for less than half of the shortfall, and the remainder is unexplained. Clonal size and the V and J genes are those of that table, whereas D and trimming came from the DNA. The sample table holds 300,000 to 350,000 clones, of which about 88% were seen once. More than 1% of the sample lies in the top ten.

The sequence was collected from a woman in her thirties who had recovered from COVID-19. Sequencing was done on a sample of PBMCs or T cells enriched from blood (not recorded which). The chain joins TRBV25-1 to TRBJ2-7, and 7 junctional nucleotides match TRBD1. The encoded CDR3 is CASSGYRGLDEQYF. Here is the DNA: TGTGCCAGCAGTGGATACAGGGGATTAGACGAGCAGTACTTC.